This TCR beta chain is drawn from a study of identifying expanded T cells in peripheral blood. With 7 bases removed from V and 6 bases from J, the gap between germline ends came to 16 bases. The CDR3 has 14 amino acids. Germline lookup yields CDR1 MNHNS and CDR2 SASEGT. Profiled with immunoSEQ multiplex PCR; TCRdb holds only in-frame clones, not every one. The sample has 100,000 or so clones, over 70% seen once. The origin of this receptor is a person aged 18-70 years in good health. This chain connects TRBV6-1 to TRBJ1-5; D unclear. Sequenced sample: blood. CDR3 sequence reads: CASTEGGEAQPQHF. CDR3 sequence (DNA): TGTGCCAGCACTGAGGGCGGGGAAGCTCAGCCCCAGCATTTT.